This is a list of T cell receptor beta chains from one sample in a study of response to subunit inactivated influenza vaccine. TCRdb independently ran MiXCR on the RT-PCR reads; one entry per CDR3 protein. The data hold 500,000 to 600,000 distinct CDR3 sequences, with approximately 17% observed a single time. Sequences were derived from CD4+ T cells sorted from PBMCs, sampled approximately 25 months after vaccination. The receptors shown here come from a man between 50 and 70 years old who received an inactivated influenza vaccine. The CDR3 runs from the conserved cysteine through the conserved F or W. The order of the fields is J gene, D gene, CDR3 length, clone size, V gene, CDR3 DNA, CDR3 protein. A D gene is named only where the DNA matches it firmly. Clone size, where shown, is once, few, many, or a class for clones that have expanded.

j_gene: TRBJ1-1
d_gene: NA
len: 13
abundance: NA
v_gene: TRBV10-3
CDR3nt: TGTGCCATCAGTGAACCCCCAGGCACTGAAGCTTTCTTT
CDR3aa: CAISEPPGTEAFF

j_gene: TRBJ2-1
d_gene: NA
len: 16
abundance: NA
v_gene: TRBV10-3
CDR3nt: TGTGCCATCAGTGGCAGACAGGGAGGGGTTTACAATGAGCAGTTCTTC
CDR3aa: CAISGRQGGVYNEQFF

j_gene: TRBJ2-2
d_gene: TRBD1
len: 16
abundance: NA
v_gene: TRBV7-6
CDR3nt: TGTGCCAGCAGCCTACAAACAGGGGCGAACACCGGGGAGCTGTTTTTT
CDR3aa: CASSLQTGANTGELFF

j_gene: TRBJ1-4
d_gene: NA
len: 11
abundance: NA
v_gene: TRBV7-2
CDR3nt: TGTGCCAGCAGTATAACAGAAAAACTGTTTTTT
CDR3aa: CASSITEKLFF

j_gene: TRBJ2-1
d_gene: TRBD2
len: 14
abundance: few
v_gene: TRBV28
CDR3nt: TGTGCCAGCATGCCTAGCGGAAGGGTTGTAGGGCAGTTCTTC
CDR3aa: CASMPSGRVVGQFF

j_gene: TRBJ2-7
d_gene: NA
len: 14
abundance: NA
v_gene: TRBV6-2/TRBV6-3
CDR3nt: TGTGCCAGCAGTATTCGCGGGGCCACCTACGAGCAGTACTTC
CDR3aa: CASSIRGATYEQYF

j_gene: TRBJ1-1
d_gene: NA
len: 14
abundance: few
v_gene: TRBV27
CDR3nt: TGTGCCAGCAGTTTCTGGGGGGGAGACACTGAAGCTTTCTTT
CDR3aa: CASSFWGGDTEAFF

j_gene: TRBJ2-3
d_gene: NA
len: 15
abundance: few
v_gene: TRBV7-9
CDR3nt: TGTGCCAGCAGCTTAGAGGGGAGAATGGCAGATACGCAGTATTTT
CDR3aa: CASSLEGRMADTQYF

j_gene: TRBJ2-3
d_gene: NA
len: 15
abundance: few
v_gene: TRBV21-1
CDR3nt: TGTGCCAGCAGCTATTACAGGGTAGGAACAGATACGCAGTATTTT
CDR3aa: CASSYYRVGTDTQYF

j_gene: TRBJ2-3
d_gene: NA
len: 17
abundance: few
v_gene: TRBV29-1
CDR3nt: TGCAGCGTTAGGCTGGTGGTGAGGGTCACGCCGACAGATACGCAGTATTTT
CDR3aa: CSVRLVVRVTPTDTQYF

j_gene: TRBJ2-3
d_gene: TRBD1
len: 14
abundance: NA
v_gene: TRBV12-3/TRBV12-4
CDR3nt: TGTGCCAGCAGTAAGGACAGGCTCACAAATACGCAGTATTTT
CDR3aa: CASSKDRLTNTQYF

j_gene: TRBJ2-7
d_gene: NA
len: 14
abundance: few
v_gene: TRBV20-1
CDR3nt: TGCAGTGCAGCCCCTAGCGCCAAATCCTACGAGCAGTACTTC
CDR3aa: CSAAPSAKSYEQYF

j_gene: TRBJ2-2
d_gene: NA
len: 17
abundance: NA
v_gene: TRBV6-5
CDR3nt: TGTGCCAGCAGTTACCTAGGGACAAGGGGGGACACCGGGGAGCTGTTTTTT
CDR3aa: CASSYLGTRGDTGELFF

j_gene: TRBJ2-2
d_gene: NA
len: 12
abundance: NA
v_gene: TRBV7-9
CDR3nt: TGTGCCAGCAGCCTCCCTGTCGGGGAGCTGTTTTTT
CDR3aa: CASSLPVGELFF

j_gene: TRBJ1-5
d_gene: NA
len: 13
abundance: NA
v_gene: TRBV20-1
CDR3nt: TGCAGTGCTAGGGACACCGGCCAAGGGCCCCAGCATTTT
CDR3aa: CSARDTGQGPQHF

j_gene: TRBJ1-5
d_gene: TRBD1
len: 14
abundance: NA
v_gene: TRBV3-1
CDR3nt: TGTGCCAGCAGCCAGACAGGGCTAGATCAGCCCCAGCATTTT
CDR3aa: CASSQTGLDQPQHF

j_gene: TRBJ2-7
d_gene: TRBD1
len: 13
abundance: NA
v_gene: TRBV6-2/TRBV6-3
CDR3nt: TGTGCCAGCAGCTCAGACAGGGTATACGAGCAGTACTTC
CDR3aa: CASSSDRVYEQYF

j_gene: TRBJ2-3
d_gene: NA
len: 14
abundance: NA
v_gene: TRBV7-9
CDR3nt: TGTGCCAGCAGCCTACGGGCCGGTAAAGATACGCAGTATTTT
CDR3aa: CASSLRAGKDTQYF

j_gene: TRBJ2-7
d_gene: NA
len: 14
abundance: NA
v_gene: TRBV3-1
CDR3nt: TGTGCCAGCAGCCGTCTCGGAGGATCCCCCGAGCAGTACTTC
CDR3aa: CASSRLGGSPEQYF

j_gene: TRBJ1-1
d_gene: TRBD1
len: 14
abundance: NA
v_gene: TRBV5-4
CDR3nt: TGTGCCAGCAGCTTGGACAGGGGGTGGGCTGAAGCTTTCTTT
CDR3aa: CASSLDRGWAEAFF

j_gene: TRBJ1-3
d_gene: NA
len: 15
abundance: many
v_gene: TRBV10-2
CDR3nt: TGCGCCAGCAGTGCATACAGGGCCTCTGGAAACACCATATATTTT
CDR3aa: CASSAYRASGNTIYF

j_gene: TRBJ1-6
d_gene: NA
len: 12
abundance: few
v_gene: TRBV2
CDR3nt: TGTGCCAGCACCACGAGGAATTCACCCCTCCACTTT
CDR3aa: CASTTRNSPLHF

j_gene: TRBJ1-5
d_gene: NA
len: 12
abundance: NA
v_gene: TRBV7-9
CDR3nt: TGTGCCAGCGGCCACAGTAATCAGCCCCAGCATTTT
CDR3aa: CASGHSNQPQHF

j_gene: TRBJ2-2
d_gene: NA
len: 12
abundance: NA
v_gene: TRBV3-1
CDR3nt: TGTGCCAGCGCGACGAACACCGGGGAGCTGTTTTTT
CDR3aa: CASATNTGELFF

j_gene: TRBJ1-1
d_gene: NA
len: 14
abundance: NA
v_gene: TRBV7-9
CDR3nt: TGTGCCAGCACCTCCAACAGGGAAAACACTGAAGCTTTCTTT
CDR3aa: CASTSNRENTEAFF

j_gene: TRBJ2-1
d_gene: NA
len: 14
abundance: NA
v_gene: TRBV20-1
CDR3nt: TGCAGTGCCCTGGGGCAGGAAGCCTACAATGAGCAGTTCTTC
CDR3aa: CSALGQEAYNEQFF

j_gene: TRBJ2-2
d_gene: NA
len: 16
abundance: NA
v_gene: TRBV14
CDR3nt: TGTGCCAGCAGCCGCCAGGGGTTGTTGAACACCGGGGAGCTGTTTTTT
CDR3aa: CASSRQGLLNTGELFF

j_gene: TRBJ2-5
d_gene: NA
len: 14
abundance: few
v_gene: TRBV12-3/TRBV12-4
CDR3nt: TGTGCCAGCAGCCAAACAGGGCCGATAGAGACCCAGTACTTC
CDR3aa: CASSQTGPIETQYF

j_gene: TRBJ2-3
d_gene: NA
len: 15
abundance: NA
v_gene: TRBV27
CDR3nt: TGTGCCAGCAGTTCAAAAAGATTAATCACAGATACGCAGTATTTT
CDR3aa: CASSSKRLITDTQYF

j_gene: TRBJ2-5
d_gene: NA
len: 11
abundance: NA
v_gene: TRBV28
CDR3nt: TGTGCCAGCAGTTTGAAAGGGACCCAGTACTTC
CDR3aa: CASSLKGTQYF

j_gene: TRBJ2-7
d_gene: NA
len: 11
abundance: NA
v_gene: TRBV20-1
CDR3nt: TGCAGTGCTAGAGTGACGTACGAGCAGTACTTC
CDR3aa: CSARVTYEQYF

j_gene: TRBJ1-6
d_gene: TRBD1
len: 13
abundance: NA
v_gene: TRBV7-8
CDR3nt: TGTGCCAGCAGTTTTAACAGGGGGTCACCCCTCCACTTT
CDR3aa: CASSFNRGSPLHF

j_gene: TRBJ1-3
d_gene: NA
len: 16
abundance: few
v_gene: TRBV10-1
CDR3nt: TGCGCCAGCAGTGAGATGCCAGCCAACTCTGGAAACACCATATATTTT
CDR3aa: CASSEMPANSGNTIYF

j_gene: TRBJ2-3
d_gene: TRBD1
len: 17
abundance: NA
v_gene: TRBV24-1
CDR3nt: TGTGCCACCAGTGAGCTGACGACAGGGGCACGCACAGATACGCAGTATTTT
CDR3aa: CATSELTTGARTDTQYF

j_gene: TRBJ2-2
d_gene: TRBD2
len: 16
abundance: NA
v_gene: TRBV12-5
CDR3nt: TGTGCTAGTGGTTTCGGAAGCGGGGTCAACACCGGGGAGCTGTTTTTT
CDR3aa: CASGFGSGVNTGELFF